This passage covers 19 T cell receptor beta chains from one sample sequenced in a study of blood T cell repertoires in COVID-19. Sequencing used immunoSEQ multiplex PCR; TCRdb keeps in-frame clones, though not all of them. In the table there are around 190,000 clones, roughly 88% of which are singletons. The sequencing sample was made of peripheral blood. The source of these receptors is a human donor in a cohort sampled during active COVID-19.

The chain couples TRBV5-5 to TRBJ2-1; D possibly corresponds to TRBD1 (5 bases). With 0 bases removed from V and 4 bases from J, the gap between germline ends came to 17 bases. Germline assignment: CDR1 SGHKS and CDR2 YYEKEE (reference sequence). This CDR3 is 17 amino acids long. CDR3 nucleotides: TGTGCCAGCAGCTTGGCCGTAGGGGCGGCCGTATACAATGAGCAGTTCTTC. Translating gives CASSLAVGAAVYNEQFF.

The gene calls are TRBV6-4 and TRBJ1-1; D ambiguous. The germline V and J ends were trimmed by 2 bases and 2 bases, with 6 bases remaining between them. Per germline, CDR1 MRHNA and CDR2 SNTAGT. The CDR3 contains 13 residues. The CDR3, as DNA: TGTGCCAGCAGTGACGAGATAAACACTGAAGCTTTCTTT. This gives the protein CASSDEINTEAFF.

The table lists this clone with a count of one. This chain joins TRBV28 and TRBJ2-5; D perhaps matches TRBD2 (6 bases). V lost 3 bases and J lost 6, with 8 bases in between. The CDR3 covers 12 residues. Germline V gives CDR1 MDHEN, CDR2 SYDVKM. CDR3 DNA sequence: TGTGCCAGCAGTTTCGGGGGACAGACCCAGTACTTC. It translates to CASSFGGQTQYF.

CDR3 region: CASSQLGAGNTEAFF. For the CDR3, the DNA is TGCGCCAGCAGCCAATTGGGGGCTGGAAACACTGAAGCTTTCTTT. The J gene is TRBJ1-1, the V gene TRBV4-1; possible D gene TRBD1, 6 bases. V gave up 2 bases and J gave up 2 bases, with 12 bases separating them. CDR3 length equals 15 residues. Germline V gene lookup returns CDR1 MGHRA and CDR2 YSYEKL.

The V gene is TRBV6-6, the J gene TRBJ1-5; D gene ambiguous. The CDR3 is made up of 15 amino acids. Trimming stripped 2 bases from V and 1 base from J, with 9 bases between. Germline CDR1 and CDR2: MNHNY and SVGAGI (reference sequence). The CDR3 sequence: CASSYEPKSNQPQHF. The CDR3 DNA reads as TGTGCCAGCAGTTACGAGCCCAAGAGCAATCAGCCCCAGCATTTT.

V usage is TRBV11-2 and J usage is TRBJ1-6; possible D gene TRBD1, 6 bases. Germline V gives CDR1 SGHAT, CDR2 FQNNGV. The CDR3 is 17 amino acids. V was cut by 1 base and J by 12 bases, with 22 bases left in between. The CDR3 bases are TGTGCCAGCAGCTTAGCGTCCGGGGGGCGTACAAGCCTACCCCTCCACTTT. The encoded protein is CASSLASGGRTSLPLHF. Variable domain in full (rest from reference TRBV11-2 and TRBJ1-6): EAGVAQSPRYKIIEKRQSVAFWCNPISGHATLYWYQQILGQGPKLLIQFQNNGVVDDSQLPKDRFSAERLKGVDSTLKIQPAKLEDSAVYLCASSLASGGRTSLPLHFGNGTRLTVT.

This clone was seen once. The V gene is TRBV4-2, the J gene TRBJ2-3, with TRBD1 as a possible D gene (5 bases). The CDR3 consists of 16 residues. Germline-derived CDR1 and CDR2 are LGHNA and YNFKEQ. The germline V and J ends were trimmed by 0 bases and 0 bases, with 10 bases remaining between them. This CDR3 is CASSQEGATSTDTQYF. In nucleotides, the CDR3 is TGTGCCAGCAGCCAAGAAGGGGCGACAAGCACAGATACGCAGTATTTT.

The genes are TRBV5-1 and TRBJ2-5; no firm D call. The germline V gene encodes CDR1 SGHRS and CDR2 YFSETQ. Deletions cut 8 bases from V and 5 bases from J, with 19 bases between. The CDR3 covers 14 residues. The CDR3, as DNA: TGCGCCAGAAAAAACGAGACGACCAGGGAGACCCAGTACTTC. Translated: CARKNETTRETQYF.

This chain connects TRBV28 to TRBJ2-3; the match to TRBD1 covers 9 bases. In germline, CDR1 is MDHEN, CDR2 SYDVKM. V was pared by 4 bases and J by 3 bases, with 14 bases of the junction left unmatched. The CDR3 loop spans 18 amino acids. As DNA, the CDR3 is TGTGCCAGCAGTTCACCCCACAGGGGGCCGTTGGGGACAGATACGCAGTATTTT. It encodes CASSSPHRGPLGTDTQYF. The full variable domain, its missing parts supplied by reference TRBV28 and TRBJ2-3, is DVKVTQSSRYLVKRTGEKVFLECVQDMDHENMFWYRQDPGLGLRLIYFSYDVKMKEKGDIPEGYSVSREKKERFSLILESASTNQTSMYLCASSSPHRGPLGTDTQYFGPGTRLTVL.

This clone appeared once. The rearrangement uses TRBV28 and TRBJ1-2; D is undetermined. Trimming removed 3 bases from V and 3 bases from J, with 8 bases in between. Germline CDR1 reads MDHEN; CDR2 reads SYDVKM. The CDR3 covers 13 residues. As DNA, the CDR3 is TGTGCCAGCAGTTTCAGTCAGGACTATGGCTACACCTTC. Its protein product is CASSFSQDYGYTF.

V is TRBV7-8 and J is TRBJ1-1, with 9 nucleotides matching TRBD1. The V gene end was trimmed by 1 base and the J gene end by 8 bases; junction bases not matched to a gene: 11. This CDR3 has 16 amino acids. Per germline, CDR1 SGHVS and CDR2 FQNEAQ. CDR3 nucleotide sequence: TGTGCCAGCAGCTTAGGAGGACAGGGGACCAAATGGGAAGCTTTCTTT. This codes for CASSLGGQGTKWEAFF.

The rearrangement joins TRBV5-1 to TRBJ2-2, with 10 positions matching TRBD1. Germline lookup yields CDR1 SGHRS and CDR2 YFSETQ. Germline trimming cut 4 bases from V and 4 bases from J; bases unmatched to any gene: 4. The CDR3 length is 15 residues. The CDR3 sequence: CASSPGQGPTGELFF. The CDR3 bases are TGCGCCAGCAGCCCGGGACAGGGGCCCACCGGGGAGCTGTTTTTT.

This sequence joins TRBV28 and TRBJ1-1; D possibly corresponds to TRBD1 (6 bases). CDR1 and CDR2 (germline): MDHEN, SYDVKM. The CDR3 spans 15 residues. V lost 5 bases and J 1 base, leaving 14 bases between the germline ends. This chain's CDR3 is CASSPHRVSNTEAFF. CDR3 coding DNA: TGTGCCAGCAGTCCACACAGGGTTTCGAACACTGAAGCTTTCTTT.

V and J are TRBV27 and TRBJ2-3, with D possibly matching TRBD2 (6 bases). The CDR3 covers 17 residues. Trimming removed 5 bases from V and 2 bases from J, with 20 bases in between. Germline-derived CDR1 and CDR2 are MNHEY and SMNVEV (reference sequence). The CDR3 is CASSTYITEDYTDTQYF. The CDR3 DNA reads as TGTGCCAGCAGTACTTATATAACGGAGGACTACACAGATACGCAGTATTTT.

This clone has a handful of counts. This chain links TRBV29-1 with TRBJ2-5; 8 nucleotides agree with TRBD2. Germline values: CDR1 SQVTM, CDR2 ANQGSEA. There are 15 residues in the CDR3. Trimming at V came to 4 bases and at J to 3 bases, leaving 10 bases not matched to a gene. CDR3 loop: CSVVWLAGLKETQYF. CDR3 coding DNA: TGCAGCGTTGTCTGGCTAGCGGGCTTAAAAGAGACCCAGTACTTC.

The CDR3 DNA is TGCGCCAGCAGCTTGAGGTTGACGGGAGTGGAGACCCAGTACTTC. Encoded protein: CASSLRLTGVETQYF. The chain is built from TRBV5-1 and TRBJ2-5; possibly TRBD2 for D (6 bases). The V and J ends lost 1 base and 5 bases respectively, with 15 bases between them. This CDR3 contains 15 residues. Per germline, CDR1 SGHRS and CDR2 YFSETQ. The variable domain in full, completed from reference TRBV5-1 and TRBJ2-5, reads KAGVTQTPRYLIKTRGQQVTLSCSPISGHRSVSWYQQTPGQGLQFLFEYFSETQRNKGNFPGRFSGRQFSNSRSEMNVSTLELGDSALYLCASSLRLTGVETQYFGPGTRLLVL.

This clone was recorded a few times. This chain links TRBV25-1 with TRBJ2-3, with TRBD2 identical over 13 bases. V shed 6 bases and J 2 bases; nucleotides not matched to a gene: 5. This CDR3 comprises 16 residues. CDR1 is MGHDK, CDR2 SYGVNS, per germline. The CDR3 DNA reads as TGTGCCAGCAGCCGGACTAGCGGGAGCGCCACAGATACGCAGTATTTT. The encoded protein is CASSRTSGSATDTQYF.

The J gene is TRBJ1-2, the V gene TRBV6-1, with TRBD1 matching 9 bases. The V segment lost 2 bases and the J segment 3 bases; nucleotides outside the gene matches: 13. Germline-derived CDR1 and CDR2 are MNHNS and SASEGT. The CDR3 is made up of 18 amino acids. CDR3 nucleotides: TGTGCCAGCAGTGAAAAGCCCGCCGGGACAGGGACCGACTATGGCTACACCTTC. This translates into CASSEKPAGTGTDYGYTF.

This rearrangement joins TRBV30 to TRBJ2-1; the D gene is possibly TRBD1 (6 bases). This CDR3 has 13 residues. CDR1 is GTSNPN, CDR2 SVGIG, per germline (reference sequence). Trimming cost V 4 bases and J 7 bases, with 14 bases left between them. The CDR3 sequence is CAWMRGSGNEQFF. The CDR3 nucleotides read TGTGCCTGGATGAGGGGGAGTGGAAATGAGCAGTTCTTC. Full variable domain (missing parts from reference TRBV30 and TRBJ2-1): SQTIHQWPATLVQPVGSPLSLECTVEGTSNPNLYWYRQAAGRGLQLLFYSVGIGQISSEVPQNLSASRPQDRQFILSSKKLLLSDSGFYLCAWMRGSGNEQFFGPGTRLTVL.